This T cell receptor (beta chain) was sequenced during a study of T-cell reconstitution after alpha-beta-depleted transplantation in children. Unique molecular identifiers were incorporated during preparation of the TCRbeta library. Using its own MiXCR run on the PCR reads, TCRdb lists one record per CDR3 protein. The sample holds 350,000 to 450,000 distinct CDR3 sequences; 10% to 15% are singletons and the top ten take about 4.5%. This clonotype occurred many times. The germline V gene encodes CDR1 LGHDT and CDR2 YNNKEL (reference sequence). The CDR3 runs to 16 residues. Trimming shortened V by 4 bases and J by 6 bases, and 18 bases separated the two germline ends.

The input for sequencing was PBMCs, taken from the stem cell graft. The TCR was taken from a human donor who donated a stem cell graft to a child with Fanconi anemia. V and J are TRBV3-1 and TRBJ2-2; no clear D gene. The CDR3 DNA is TGTGCCAGCAGCCCCACTTTCCTCCTTCGGTCCGGGGAGCTGTTTTTT. It encodes CASSPTFLLRSGELFF. Full variable domain (rest looked up from reference TRBV3-1 and TRBJ2-2): DTAVSQTPKYLVTQMGNDKSIKCEQNLGHDTMYWYKQDSKKFLKIMFSYNNKELIINETVPNRFSPKSPDKAHLNLHINSLELGDSAVYFCASSPTFLLRSGELFFGEGSRLTVL.